This T cell receptor (beta chain) originates from a study of control samples from healthy donors and cancer patients. The protocol was immunoSEQ multiplex PCR, while the TCRdb copy is restricted to in-frame clones and leaves out a portion. This table has 150,000 to 200,000 clones, around nine tenths appearing once. V lost 2 bases, J lost 0 bases, and 11 bases lay in between. The CDR3 has 17 residues. Germline V gene lookup returns CDR1 SGHVS and CDR2 FNYEAQ. The sequence was obtained from a man aged 18 to 29 in good health. The gene calls are TRBV7-6 and TRBJ2-6; D is undetermined. The source material was blood. The CDR3 nucleotides read TGTGCCAGCAGCTTAATGAGCGCGGACTCTGGGGCCAACGTCCTGACTTTC. As protein: CASSLMSADSGANVLTF.